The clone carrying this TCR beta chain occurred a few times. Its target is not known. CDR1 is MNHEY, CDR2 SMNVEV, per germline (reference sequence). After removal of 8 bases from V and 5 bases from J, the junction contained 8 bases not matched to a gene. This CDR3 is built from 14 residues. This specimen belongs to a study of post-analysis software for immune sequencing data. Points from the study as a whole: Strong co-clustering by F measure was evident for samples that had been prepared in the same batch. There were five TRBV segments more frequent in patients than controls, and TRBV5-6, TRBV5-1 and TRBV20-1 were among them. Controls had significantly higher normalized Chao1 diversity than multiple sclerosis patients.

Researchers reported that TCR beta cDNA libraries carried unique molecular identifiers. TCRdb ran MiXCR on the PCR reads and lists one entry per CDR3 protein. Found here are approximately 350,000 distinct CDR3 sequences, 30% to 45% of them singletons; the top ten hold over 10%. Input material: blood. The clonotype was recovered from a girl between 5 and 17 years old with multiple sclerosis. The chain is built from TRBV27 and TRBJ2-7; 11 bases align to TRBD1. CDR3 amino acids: CASGWGDRGNEQYF. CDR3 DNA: TGTGCCAGCGGTTGGGGGGACAGGGGGAACGAGCAGTACTTC.